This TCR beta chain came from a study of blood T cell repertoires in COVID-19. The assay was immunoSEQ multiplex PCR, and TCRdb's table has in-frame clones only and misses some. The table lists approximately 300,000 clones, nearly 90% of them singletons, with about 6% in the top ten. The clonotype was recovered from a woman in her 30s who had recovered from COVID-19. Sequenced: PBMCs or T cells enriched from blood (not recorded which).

For the CDR3, the DNA is TGCAGCGTCTTACCACAGGGGGAGACCCAGTACTTC. Its translation: CSVLPQGETQYF. V usage is TRBV29-1 and J usage is TRBJ2-5, with 7 positions matching TRBD1. There are 12 residues in the CDR3. V dropped 6 bases and J dropped 5; count of bases not matched to a gene: 6. The germline V gene has CDR1 SQVTM and CDR2 ANQGSEA.